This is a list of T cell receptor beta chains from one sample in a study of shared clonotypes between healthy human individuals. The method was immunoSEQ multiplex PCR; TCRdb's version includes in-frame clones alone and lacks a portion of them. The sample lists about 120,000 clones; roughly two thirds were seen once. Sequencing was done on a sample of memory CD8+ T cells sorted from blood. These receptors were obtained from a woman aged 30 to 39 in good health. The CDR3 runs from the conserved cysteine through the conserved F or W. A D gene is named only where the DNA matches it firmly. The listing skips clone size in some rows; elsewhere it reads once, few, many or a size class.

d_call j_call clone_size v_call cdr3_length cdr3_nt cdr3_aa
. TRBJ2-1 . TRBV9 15 TGTGCCAGCAGGGGTATCGAGGGGTCCGTCAATGAGCAGTTCTTC CASRGIEGSVNEQFF
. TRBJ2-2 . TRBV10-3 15 TGTGCCATCAGCCAGACTAGATCAGTGTCCGGGGAGCTGTTTTTT CAISQTRSVSGELFF
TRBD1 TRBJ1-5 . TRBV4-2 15 TGTGCCAGCAGCCTGAGGGACAGGGATTTTCAGCCCCAGCATTTT CASSLRDRDFQPQHF
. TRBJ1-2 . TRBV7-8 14 TGTGCCAGCACCCTAGGGGTCGTCAGCGATGGCTACACCTTC CASTLGVVSDGYTF
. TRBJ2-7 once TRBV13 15 TGTGCCAGCAGCGGTAGCCCGACGGGTACCTACGAGCAGTACTTC CASSGSPTGTYEQYF
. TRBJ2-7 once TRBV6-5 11 TGTGCCAGCGGAAACCACTACGAGCAGTACTTC CASGNHYEQYF
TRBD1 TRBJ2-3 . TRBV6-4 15 TGTGCCAGCAGAACAGGGGGTACTGGGCTGGATACGCAGTATTTT CASRTGGTGLDTQYF
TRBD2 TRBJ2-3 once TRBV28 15 TGTGCCAGCAGAACCGGGACTAGGACCACAGATACGCAGTATTTT CASRTGTRTTDTQYF
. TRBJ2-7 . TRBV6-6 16 TGTGCCAGCAGCACCACCATGGGGGGGCTCCCCTACGAGCAGTACTTC CASSTTMGGLPYEQYF
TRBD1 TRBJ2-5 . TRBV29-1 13 TGCAGCGTTCCCTGGGACAGGGCTTTGACCCAGTACTTC CSVPWDRALTQYF
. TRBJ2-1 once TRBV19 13 TGTGCCAGTAGTATAGCTCCGAGAAGTGAGCAGTTCTTC CASSIAPRSEQFF
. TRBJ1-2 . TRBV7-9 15 TGTGCCAGCAGCTTCGGGGGGGTCGCAAACTATGGCTACACCTTC CASSFGGVANYGYTF
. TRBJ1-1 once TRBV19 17 TGTGCCAGTAGTATACTTTCCCCAACAGGGCTCCAAGCTGAAGCTTTCTTT CASSILSPTGLQAEAFF
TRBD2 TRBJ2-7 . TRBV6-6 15 TGTGCCAGCAGTTACGGGACTAGCGGGTTCTACGAGCAGTACTTC CASSYGTSGFYEQYF
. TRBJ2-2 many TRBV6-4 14 TGTGCCAGCAGTGTCTCGGCGGAAACCGGGGAGCTGTTTTTT CASSVSAETGELFF
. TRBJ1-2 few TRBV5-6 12 TGTGCCAGCAGCTTGGTAGGGCCCCCATACACCTTC CASSLVGPPYTF
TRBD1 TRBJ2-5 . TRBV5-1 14 TGCGCCAGCAGCTTGACAGGGGAGAGGGAGACCCAGTACTTC CASSLTGERETQYF
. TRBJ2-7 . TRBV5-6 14 TGTGCCAGCAGCCCAGATGGGGGCGTTTACGAGCAGTACTTC CASSPDGGVYEQYF
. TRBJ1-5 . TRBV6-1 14 TGTGCCAGCAGTGAACTCTTAAGAGATCAGCCCCAGCATTTT CASSELLRDQPQHF
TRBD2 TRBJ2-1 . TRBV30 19 TGTGCCTGGAGCCACCTCGGGACTAGCGGGAGGGCCGCTTACAATGAGCAGTTCTTC CAWSHLGTSGRAAYNEQFF
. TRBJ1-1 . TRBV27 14 TGTGCCAGCAGTTCGATACCCCTGGGGTATGAAGCTTTCTTT CASSSIPLGYEAFF
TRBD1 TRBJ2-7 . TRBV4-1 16 TGCGCCAGCAGCCAAGTCTATCGACAGGGCCCCTACGAGCAGTACTTC CASSQVYRQGPYEQYF
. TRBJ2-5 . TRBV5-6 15 TGTGCCAGCAGCTTTAGCTCGGGACCCCAAGAGACCCAGTACTTC CASSFSSGPQETQYF
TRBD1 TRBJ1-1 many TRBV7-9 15 TGTGCCAGCAGCACCCGGACAGGCGGGAACACTGAAGCTTTCTTT CASSTRTGGNTEAFF
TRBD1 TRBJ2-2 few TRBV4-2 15 TGTGCCAGCAGTTCCGGGACAGCATTCACCGGGGAGCTGTTTTTT CASSSGTAFTGELFF
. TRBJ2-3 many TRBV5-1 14 TGCGCCAGCAGCCCTGGACCAAGCACAGATACGCAGTATTTT CASSPGPSTDTQYF
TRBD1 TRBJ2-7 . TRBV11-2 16 TGTGCCAGCAGCCCCGGGACAGGGAATTGGGCGTACGAGCAGTACTTC CASSPGTGNWAYEQYF
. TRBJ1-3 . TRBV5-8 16 TGTGCCAGCACCTGGGCGGGGTCCCACTCTGGAAACACCATATATTTT CASTWAGSHSGNTIYF
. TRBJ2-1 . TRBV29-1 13 TGCAGCGTACCACTAGCTCTTGTCAATGAGCAGTTCTTC CSVPLALVNEQFF
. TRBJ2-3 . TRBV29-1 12 TGCAGCGCCTTGACAGGCACAGATACGCAGTATTTT CSALTGTDTQYF
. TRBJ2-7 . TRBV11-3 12 TGTGCCAGCAGCAAGGACGGCTACGAGCAGTACTTC CASSKDGYEQYF
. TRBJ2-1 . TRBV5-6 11 TGTGCCAGCAGCTTGTTCCATGAGCAGTTCTTC CASSLFHEQFF
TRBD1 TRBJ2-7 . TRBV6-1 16 TGTGCCAGCAGTGAGATGCCGACAGGGATTTCCTACGAGCAGTACTTC CASSEMPTGISYEQYF
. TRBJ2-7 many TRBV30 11 TGTGCCTGGAGTGTAGCCTACGAGCAGTACTTC CAWSVAYEQYF
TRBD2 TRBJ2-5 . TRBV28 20 TGTGCCAGCAGTTTACAGGTTGCATTTCGGGGCGGGAGTAACCAAGAGACCCAGTACTTC CASSLQVAFRGGSNQETQYF
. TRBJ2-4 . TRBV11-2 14 TGTGCCAGCAACTTATCCCAGGGGAAAAACATTCAGTACTTC CASNLSQGKNIQYF
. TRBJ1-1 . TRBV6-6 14 TGTGCCAGCAGCCGACACGAAGGAGTACCTGAAGCTTTCTTT CASSRHEGVPEAFF
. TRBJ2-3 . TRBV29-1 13 TGCAGCGCGACAGGGAGGGACACAGATACGCAGTATTTT CSATGRDTDTQYF
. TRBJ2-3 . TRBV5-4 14 TGTGCCAGCAGCTTGGCCCCTAGCACAGATACGCAGTATTTT CASSLAPSTDTQYF
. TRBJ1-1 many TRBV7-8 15 TGTGCCAGCAGCCCCGATCGGATGTGGGGAACTGAAGCTTTCTTT CASSPDRMWGTEAFF
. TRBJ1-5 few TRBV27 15 TGTGCCAGCAGGGCCCTTCTGGGGGGCAATCAGCCCCAGCATTTT CASRALLGGNQPQHF
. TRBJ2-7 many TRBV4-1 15 TGCGCCAGCAGCCCTCTCAGGGGAACTACGAGGGAGCAGTACTTC CASSPLRGTTREQYF
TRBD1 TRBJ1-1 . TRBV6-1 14 TGTGCCAGCAGCAACAGGGGGGGGAATACTGAAGCTTTCTTT CASSNRGGNTEAFF
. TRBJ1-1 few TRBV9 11 TGTGCCAGCAGAGAGAACACTGAAGCTTTCTTT CASRENTEAFF
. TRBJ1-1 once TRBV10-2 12 TGCGCCAGCAGTGATTTGGGAACTGAAGCTTTCTTT CASSDLGTEAFF
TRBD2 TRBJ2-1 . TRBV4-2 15 TGTGCCAGCAGGTATTTAGCGGGCAGGCCAAGTGAGCAGTTCTTC CASRYLAGRPSEQFF
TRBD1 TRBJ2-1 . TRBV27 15 TGTGCCAGCAGTTACGACAGGGAAGTGTTCAATGAGCAGTTCTTC CASSYDREVFNEQFF
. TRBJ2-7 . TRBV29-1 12 TGCAGCGTTATAGGGAGCTCCTACGAGCAGTACTTC CSVIGSSYEQYF
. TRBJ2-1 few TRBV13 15 TGTGCCAGCAGCTTAGAGGGAGCCCGGAGTAATGAGCAGTTCTTC CASSLEGARSNEQFF
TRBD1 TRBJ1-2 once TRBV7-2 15 TGTGCCAGCAGCTGGGGACAGGGGACGTCCTATGGCTACACCTTC CASSWGQGTSYGYTF
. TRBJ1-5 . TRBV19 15 TGTGCCAGTAGTATAAACAGCTATAGCAATCAGCCCCAGCATTTT CASSINSYSNQPQHF
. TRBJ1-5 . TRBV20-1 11 TGCAGTGTAGCCCCCCCAAATCCACAGCATTTT CSVAPPNPQHF
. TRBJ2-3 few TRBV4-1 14 TGCGCCAGCAGCCAAGAAGCCTACACAGATACGCAGTATTTT CASSQEAYTDTQYF
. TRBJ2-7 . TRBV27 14 TGTGCCAGCAGTTTAACGGGGACGTCCTACGAGCAGTACTTC CASSLTGTSYEQYF
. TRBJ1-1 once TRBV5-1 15 TGCGCCAGCAGCTTGGGTTTGCTCGGGGCCACTGAAGCTTTCTTT CASSLGLLGATEAFF
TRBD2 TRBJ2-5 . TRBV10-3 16 TGTGCCATCAGTGATCAGGCTAGCGGGTACCAAGAGACCCAGTACTTC CAISDQASGYQETQYF
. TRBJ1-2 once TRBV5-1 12 TGCGCCAGCAGCTTGAAAGGGTATGGCTACACCTTC CASSLKGYGYTF
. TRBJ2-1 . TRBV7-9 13 TGTGCCGTGAATGTAGACACCATCAATGAGCAGTTCTTC CAVNVDTINEQFF
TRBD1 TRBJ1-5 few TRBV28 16 TGTGCCAGCAGCACCGTTACAAGGGGGCGGTGGCAGCCCCAGCATTTT CASSTVTRGRWQPQHF